The entry that follows covers one T cell receptor beta chain sequence. A far larger clone is one base from this, pointing to a likely read error. PCR amplification of the TCRs was performed with Phusion for 20 PCR cycles, and it relied on a constant-region primer together with a V-primer adapter. Each CDR3 protein is one row after TCRdb ran MiXCR on the reads. The table has about 50,000 distinct CDR3 sequences, 10% to 15% seen once. Time point specified: before trial treatment. Germline V CDR1 and CDR2: KGHSH, LQKENI. With V trimmed by 3 bases and J by 10 bases, 12 bases remained unmatched. The CDR3 extends over 15 amino acids. The data stem from a study of low-dose radiotherapy and immunotherapy resistance in tumors.

The sample in question was PBMCs, obtained before treatment. The chain uses TRBV18 and TRBJ2-1; TRBD2 agrees at 7 bases. This clonotype originated in a female donor with ovarian cancer. CDR3 residues: CASSPASGGDREQFF. The CDR3 DNA is TGTGCCAGCTCACCGGCGTCGGGAGGAGACCGCGAGCAGTTCTTC.